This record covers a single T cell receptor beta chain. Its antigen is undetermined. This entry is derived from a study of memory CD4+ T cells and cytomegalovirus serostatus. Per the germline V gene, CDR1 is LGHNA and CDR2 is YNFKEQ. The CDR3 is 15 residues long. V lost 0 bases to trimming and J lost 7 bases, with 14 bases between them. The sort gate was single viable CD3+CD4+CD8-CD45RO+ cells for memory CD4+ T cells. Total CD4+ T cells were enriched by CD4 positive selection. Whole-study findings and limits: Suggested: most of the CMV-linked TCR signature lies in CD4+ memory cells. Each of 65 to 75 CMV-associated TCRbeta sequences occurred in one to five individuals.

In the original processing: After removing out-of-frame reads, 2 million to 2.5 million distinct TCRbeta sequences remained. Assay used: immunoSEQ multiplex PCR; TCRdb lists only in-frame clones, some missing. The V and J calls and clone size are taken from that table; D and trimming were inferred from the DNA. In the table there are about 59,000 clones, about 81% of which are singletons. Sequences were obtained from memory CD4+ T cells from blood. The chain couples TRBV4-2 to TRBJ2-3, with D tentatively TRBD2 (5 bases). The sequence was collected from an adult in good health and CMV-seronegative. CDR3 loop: CASSQDVEEMNTQYF. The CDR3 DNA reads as TGTGCCAGCAGCCAAGATGTGGAGGAGATGAATACGCAGTATTTT.